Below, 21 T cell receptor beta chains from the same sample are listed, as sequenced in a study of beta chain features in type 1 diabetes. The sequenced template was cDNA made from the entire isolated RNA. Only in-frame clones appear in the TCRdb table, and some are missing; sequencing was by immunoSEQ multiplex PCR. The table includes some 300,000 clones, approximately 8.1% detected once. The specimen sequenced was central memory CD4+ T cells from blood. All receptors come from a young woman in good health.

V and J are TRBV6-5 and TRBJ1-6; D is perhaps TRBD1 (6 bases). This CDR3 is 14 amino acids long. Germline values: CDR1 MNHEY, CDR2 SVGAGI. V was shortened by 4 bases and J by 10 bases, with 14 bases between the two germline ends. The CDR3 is CASSWGQEGSPLHF. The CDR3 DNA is TGTGCCAGCAGTTGGGGGCAGGAAGGCTCACCCCTCCACTTT.

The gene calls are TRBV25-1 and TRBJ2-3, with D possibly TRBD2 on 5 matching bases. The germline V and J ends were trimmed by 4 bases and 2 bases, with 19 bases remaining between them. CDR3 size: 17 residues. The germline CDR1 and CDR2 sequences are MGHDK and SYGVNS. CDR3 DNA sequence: TGTGCCAGCAGTGCCAAATGGGGAGCCAGTACCACAGATACGCAGTATTTT. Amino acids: CASSAKWGASTTDTQYF. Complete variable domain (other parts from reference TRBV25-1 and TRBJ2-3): EADIYQTPRYLVIGTGKKITLECSQTMGHDKMYWYQQDPGMELHLIHYSYGVNSTEKGDLSSESTVSRIRTEHFPLTLESARPSHTSQYLCASSAKWGASTTDTQYFGPGTRLTVL.

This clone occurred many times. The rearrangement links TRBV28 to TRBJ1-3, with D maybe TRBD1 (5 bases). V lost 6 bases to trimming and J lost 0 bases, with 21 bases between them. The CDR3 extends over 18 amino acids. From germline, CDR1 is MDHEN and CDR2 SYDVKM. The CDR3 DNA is TGTGCCAGCAGGCCCCCCCCCGGGACGGGAGGCTCTGGAAACACCATATATTTT. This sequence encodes CASRPPPGTGGSGNTIYF.

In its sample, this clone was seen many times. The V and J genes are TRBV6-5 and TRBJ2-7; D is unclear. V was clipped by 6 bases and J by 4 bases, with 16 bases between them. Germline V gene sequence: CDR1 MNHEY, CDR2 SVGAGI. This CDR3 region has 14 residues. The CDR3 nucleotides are TGTGCCAGCAGCACTGGCCCCGGTCCGTACGAGCAGTACTTC. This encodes CASSTGPGPYEQYF.

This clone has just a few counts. The CDR3 bases are TGTGCCTGGAGCAGGGGCGGGTACGAGCAGTACTTC. Translated: CAWSRGGYEQYF. The chain employs TRBV30 and TRBJ2-7, with TRBD1 as a possible D gene (6 bases). In germline, CDR1 is GTSNPN, CDR2 SVGIG (reference sequence). There are 12 residues in the CDR3. Deletions cut 3 bases from V and 4 bases from J, with 10 bases between.

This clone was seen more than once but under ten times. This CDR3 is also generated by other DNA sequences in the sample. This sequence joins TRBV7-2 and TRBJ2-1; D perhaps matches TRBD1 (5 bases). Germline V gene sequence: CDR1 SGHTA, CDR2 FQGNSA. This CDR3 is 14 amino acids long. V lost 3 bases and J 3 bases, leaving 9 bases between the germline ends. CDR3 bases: TGTGCCAGCAGCTTGGGGCCTAGCTACAATGAGCAGTTCTTC. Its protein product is CASSLGPSYNEQFF.

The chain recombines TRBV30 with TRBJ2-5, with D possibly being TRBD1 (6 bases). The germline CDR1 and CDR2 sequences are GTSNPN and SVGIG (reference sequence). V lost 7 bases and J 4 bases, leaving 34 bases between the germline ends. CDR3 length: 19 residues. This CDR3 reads CASTRILERSRGARETQYF. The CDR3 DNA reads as TGTGCCTCCACCAGAATCCTCGAGAGGTCCAGGGGAGCCCGAGAGACCCAGTACTTC.

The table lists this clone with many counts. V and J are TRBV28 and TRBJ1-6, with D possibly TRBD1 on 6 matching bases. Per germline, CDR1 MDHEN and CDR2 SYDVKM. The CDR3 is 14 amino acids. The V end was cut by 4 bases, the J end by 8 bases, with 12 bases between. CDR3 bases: TGTGCCAGCAGTTCCGCGGGGGCTCATTCACCCCTCCACTTT. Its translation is CASSSAGAHSPLHF.

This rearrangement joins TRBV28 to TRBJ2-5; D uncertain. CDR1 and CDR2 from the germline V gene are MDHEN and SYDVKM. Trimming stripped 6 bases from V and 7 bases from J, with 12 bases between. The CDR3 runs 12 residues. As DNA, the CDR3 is TGTGCCAGCAGGAGAGAGGAAGGGACCCAGTACTTC. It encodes CASRREEGTQYF.

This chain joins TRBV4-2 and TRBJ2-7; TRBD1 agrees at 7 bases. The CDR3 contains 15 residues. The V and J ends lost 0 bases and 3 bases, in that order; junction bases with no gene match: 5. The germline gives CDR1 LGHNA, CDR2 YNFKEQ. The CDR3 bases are TGTGCCAGCAGCCAAGATGGACAGGCAGACTACGAGCAGTACTTC. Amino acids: CASSQDGQADYEQYF.

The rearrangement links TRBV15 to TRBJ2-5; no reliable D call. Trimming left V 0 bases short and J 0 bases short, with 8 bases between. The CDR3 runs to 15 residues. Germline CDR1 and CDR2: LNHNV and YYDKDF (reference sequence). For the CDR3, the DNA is TGTGCCACCAGCAGAGAGGCTCACTACCAAGAGACCCAGTACTTC. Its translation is CATSREAHYQETQYF.

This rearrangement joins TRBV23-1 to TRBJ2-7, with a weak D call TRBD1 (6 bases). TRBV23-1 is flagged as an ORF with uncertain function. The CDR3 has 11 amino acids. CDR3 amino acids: CASRQNGTIHV. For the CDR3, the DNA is TGCGCCAGCCGGCAAAACGGGACAATTCACGTC.

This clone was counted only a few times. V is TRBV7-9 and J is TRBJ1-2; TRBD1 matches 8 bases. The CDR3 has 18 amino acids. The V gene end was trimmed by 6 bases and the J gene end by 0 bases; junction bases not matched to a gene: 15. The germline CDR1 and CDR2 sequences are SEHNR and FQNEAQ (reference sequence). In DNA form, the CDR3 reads TGTGCCAGCAGTCCGTGGGGGACAGGTAACTCGGCTAACTATGGCTACACCTTC. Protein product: CASSPWGTGNSANYGYTF.

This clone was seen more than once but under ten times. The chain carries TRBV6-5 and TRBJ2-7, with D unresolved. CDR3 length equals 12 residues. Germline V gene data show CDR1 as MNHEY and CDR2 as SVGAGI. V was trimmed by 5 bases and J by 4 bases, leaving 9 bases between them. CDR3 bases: TGTGCCAGCAGTGAAGGCAGTTACGAGCAGTACGTC. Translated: CASSEGSYEQYV.

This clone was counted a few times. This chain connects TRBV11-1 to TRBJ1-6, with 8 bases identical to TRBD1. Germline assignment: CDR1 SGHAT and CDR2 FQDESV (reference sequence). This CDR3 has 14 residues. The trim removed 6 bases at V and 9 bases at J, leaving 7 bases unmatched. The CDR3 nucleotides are TGTGCCAGCAGACCCACAGGGGGAACTTCACCCCTCCACTTT. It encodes CASRPTGGTSPLHF.

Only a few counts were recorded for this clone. The CDR3 sequence: CASSKPGLHNEQFF. CDR3 in DNA: TGTGCCAGCAGTAAACCGGGACTCCACAATGAGCAGTTCTTC. The gene calls are TRBV6-6 and TRBJ2-1; possible D gene TRBD2, 6 bases. The V end lost 5 bases, the J end lost 5 bases, and 13 bases lay between the germline ends. The CDR3 sequence is 14 residues long. CDR1 and CDR2 from the germline V gene are MNHNY and SVGAGI (reference sequence).

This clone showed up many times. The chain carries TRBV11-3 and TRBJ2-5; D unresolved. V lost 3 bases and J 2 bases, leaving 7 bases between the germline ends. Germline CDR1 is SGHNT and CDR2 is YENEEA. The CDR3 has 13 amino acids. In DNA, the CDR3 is TGTGCCAGCAGCTTCGGACCTCAAGAGACCCAGTACTTC. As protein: CASSFGPQETQYF.

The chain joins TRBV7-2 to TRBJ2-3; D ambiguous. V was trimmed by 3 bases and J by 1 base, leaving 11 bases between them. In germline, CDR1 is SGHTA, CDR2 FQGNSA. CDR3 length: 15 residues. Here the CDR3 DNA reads TGTGCCAGCAGCTTGGCCTCTCGTGGCACAGATACGCAGTATTTT. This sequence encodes CASSLASRGTDTQYF.

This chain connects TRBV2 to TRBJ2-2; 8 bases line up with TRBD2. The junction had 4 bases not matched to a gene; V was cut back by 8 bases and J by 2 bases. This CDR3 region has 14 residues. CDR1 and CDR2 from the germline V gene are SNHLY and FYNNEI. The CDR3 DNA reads TGTGCCAGCGGCGGGGGGTCAAACACCGGGGAGCTGTTTTTT. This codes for CASGGGSNTGELFF.

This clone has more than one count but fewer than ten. The CDR3 DNA reads TGCGCCAGCAACCTAAACAATGAGCAGTTCTTC. Protein sequence: CASNLNNEQFF. This chain links TRBV5-1 with TRBJ2-1; no reliable D call. Per the germline V gene, CDR1 is SGHRS and CDR2 is YFSETQ. This CDR3 spans 11 amino acids. V gave up 6 bases and J gave up 5 bases, with 6 bases separating them.

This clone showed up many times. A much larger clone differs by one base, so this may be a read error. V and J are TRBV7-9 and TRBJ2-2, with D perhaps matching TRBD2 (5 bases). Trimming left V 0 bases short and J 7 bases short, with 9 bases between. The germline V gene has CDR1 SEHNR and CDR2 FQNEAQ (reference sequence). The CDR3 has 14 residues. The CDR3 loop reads CASSLARVGGELFF. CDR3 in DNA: TGTGCCAGCAGCTTAGCGCGGGTGGGCGGGGAGCTGTTTTTT.